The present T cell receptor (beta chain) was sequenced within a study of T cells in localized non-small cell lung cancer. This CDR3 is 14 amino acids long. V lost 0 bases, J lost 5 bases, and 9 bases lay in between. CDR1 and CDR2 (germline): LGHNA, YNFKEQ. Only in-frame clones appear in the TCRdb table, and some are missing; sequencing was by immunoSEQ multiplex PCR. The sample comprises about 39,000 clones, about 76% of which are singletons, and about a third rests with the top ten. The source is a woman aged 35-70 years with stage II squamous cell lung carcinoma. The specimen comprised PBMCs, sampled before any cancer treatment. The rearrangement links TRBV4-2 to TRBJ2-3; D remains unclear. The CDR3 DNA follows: TGTGCCAGCAGCCAAGAAGGGCTCCTAGATACGCAGTATTTT. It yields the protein CASSQEGLLDTQYF.